This T cell receptor beta chain appears in the sequencing data of a study of human T cells and chemical hapten exposure. Study as a whole: Patch tests of 0.01% DPC on the upper back were read at 6 days.

Unique molecular identifiers were affixed to discrete cDNA molecules within the library. MiXCR was run by TCRdb on the RACE reads, yielding one entry per CDR3 protein. The sample consists of 84,000 or so distinct CDR3 sequences, about 9% of them appearing once. Time point described: pre-sensitization, week 0. Documented treatment: therapeutic diphenylcyclopropenone sensitization with weekly scalp DPC. Suited to DPC and affected by alopecia, the donors ranged from 18 to 70 years old. The CDR3 contains 17 residues. The J segment lost 5 bases and the V segment lost 5 bases, leaving 13 bases of the junction unmatched. Germline CDR1 reads SGHAT; CDR2 reads FQNNGV. Turning to this clonotype: Its target is unknown.

Study outcomes and limitations: The number of TCRs over 1 in 1000 frequency stayed unchanged after DPC.

The source material was whole blood, sampled in connection with sensitization to the hapten diphenylcyclopropenone (DPC). The V call is TRBV11-2, the J call TRBJ2-2; 8 bases align to TRBD1. The TCR sequence derives from a man in his forties with alopecia areata. Some clones in this sample may be carry-over from other donors' samples. The CDR3 DNA follows: TGTGCCAGCAGCACCCGCGGCGGGACAGGAGATACCGGGGAGCTGTTTTTT. Its translation: CASSTRGGTGDTGELFF.